A single sample gave rise to the 32 T cell receptor beta chains below, sequenced in a study of T cell responses to AZD1222 COVID-19 vaccine. Data came from immunoSEQ multiplex PCR; TCRdb stores just in-frame clones and leaves some out. This table has about 150,000 clones, approximately 90% appearing once. This specimen consisted of peripheral blood, obtained on day 0 of AZD1222 vaccination. Receptors were obtained from an adult in good health.

The gene calls are TRBV19 and TRBJ1-1, with D possibly being TRBD1 (5 bases). Trimming removed 5 bases at V and 0 bases at J, with 10 bases between. In germline, CDR1 is LNHDA, CDR2 SQIVND (reference sequence). The CDR3 has 14 residues. DNA of the CDR3: TGTGCCAGTAGTCAGGGACTGTTGAACACTGAAGCTTTCTTT. Protein sequence: CASSQGLLNTEAFF.

The rearrangement joins TRBV6-5 to TRBJ1-1; D uncertain. The CDR3 totals 15 residues. V was trimmed by 4 bases and J by 0 bases, leaving 12 bases between them. From germline, CDR1 is MNHEY and CDR2 SVGAGI. DNA for the CDR3: TGTGCCAGCAGTTCCTCGCCAGGCCTGAACACTGAAGCTTTCTTT. Translation gives CASSSSPGLNTEAFF.

The chain links TRBV7-9 to TRBJ2-2; 13 nucleotides agree with TRBD2. Germline V gene sequence: CDR1 SEHNR, CDR2 FQNEAQ (reference sequence). The CDR3 runs to 17 residues. The V segment lost 5 bases and the J segment 7 bases; nucleotides outside the gene matches: 10. The DNA for the CDR3 is TGTGCCAGCAGCGGGGGACTAGCGGGAATTGCGAACGGGGAGCTGTTTTTT. Protein product: CASSGGLAGIANGELFF.

The chain has TRBV7-2 and TRBJ1-1; D not resolved. CDR3 length: 14 residues. Trimming took off 4 bases at V and 9 bases at J, with 18 bases between the two ends. Germline CDR1 reads SGHTA; CDR2 reads FQGNSA. The CDR3 DNA sequence: TGTGCCAGCAGCTCTGGACCAACCGTTCAGAAAGCTTTCTTT. It encodes CASSSGPTVQKAFF.

The chain carries TRBV10-3 and TRBJ2-2; TRBD1 agrees at 8 bases. V was pared by 10 bases and J by 2 bases, with 9 bases of the junction left unmatched. The CDR3 runs to 15 residues. Germline V gene lookup returns CDR1 ENHRY and CDR2 SYGVKD. CDR3: CATEDRESNTGELFF. The CDR3 region has the DNA TGTGCCACGGAGGACAGGGAAAGTAACACCGGGGAGCTGTTTTTT.

The chain carries TRBV13 and TRBJ2-1; 13 bases map to TRBD2. CDR3 length: 16 residues. V trimming: 5 bases; J trimming: 7 bases; junction bases outside the gene matches: 8. Germline V gene lookup returns CDR1 PRHDT and CDR2 FYEKMQ (reference sequence). CDR3 coding DNA: TGTGCCAGCAGCGCGGGGCCGGGACTAGCGGGAAATGAGCAGTTCTTC. Protein: CASSAGPGLAGNEQFF.

This chain connects TRBV19 to TRBJ1-2, with 8 bases aligning to TRBD1. Germline values: CDR1 LNHDA, CDR2 SQIVND (reference sequence). This CDR3 contains 14 residues. Trimming took 6 bases from V and 7 from J; bases not matched to a gene: 10. CDR3 sequence reads: CASRQQDRALGYTF. As DNA, the CDR3 is TGTGCCAGTAGGCAACAGGACAGGGCACTTGGCTACACCTTC.

J is TRBJ1-3 and V is TRBV7-9; no clear D. The germline CDR1 and CDR2 sequences are SEHNR and FQNEAQ (reference sequence). The length of the CDR3 is 13 residues. The ends were cut back, 2 bases at V and 4 bases at J, with 6 bases in the middle. Here the CDR3 reads CASSLLSGNTIYF. As DNA, the CDR3 is TGTGCCAGCAGCTTATTAAGCGGAAACACCATATATTTT.

The chain links TRBV27 to TRBJ2-1, with unresolved D. The ends were cut back, 2 bases at V and 6 bases at J, with 8 bases in the middle. This CDR3 region has 13 residues. Germline-derived CDR1 and CDR2 are MNHEY and SMNVEV (reference sequence). The CDR3 DNA reads as TGTGCCAGCAGTTTAACACTTTTCAATGAGCAGTTCTTC. It yields the protein CASSLTLFNEQFF.

The chain joins TRBV5-4 to TRBJ2-3; D perhaps matches TRBD1 (5 bases). Trimming cost V 2 bases and J 4 bases, with 8 bases left between them. The CDR3 contains 13 residues. Looked up from germline, CDR1 is SGHNT and CDR2 is YYREEE (reference sequence). CDR3 region: CASSLAGPDTQYF. The CDR3 nucleotides are TGTGCCAGCAGCTTAGCAGGGCCAGATACGCAGTATTTT.

In this sample, this clone turned up a few times. The chain has TRBV18 and TRBJ2-1; the D is unclear. V lost 0 bases and J lost 4, with 10 bases in between. Germline CDR1 is KGHSH and CDR2 is LQKENI. This CDR3 spans 15 amino acids. Here the CDR3 reads CASSPPRPGYNEQFF. CDR3 nucleotide sequence: TGTGCCAGCTCACCACCGCGGCCCGGATACAATGAGCAGTTCTTC.

The gene calls are TRBV18 and TRBJ2-7; D possibly corresponds to TRBD2 (6 bases). The V gene lost 1 base and the J gene lost 0 bases, with 13 bases spanning the gap. Germline CDR1 and CDR2: KGHSH and LQKENI. The CDR3 runs 16 residues. CDR3 loop: CASSPLIGGVSYEQYF. The CDR3 region has the DNA TGTGCCAGCTCACCACTGATTGGAGGGGTCTCCTACGAGCAGTACTTC. The full variable domain, with the rest looked up from reference TRBV18 and TRBJ2-7, is NAGVMQNPRHLVRRRGQEARLRCSPMKGHSHVYWYRQLPEEGLKFMVYLQKENIIDESGMPKERFSAEFPKEGPSILRIQQVVRGDSAAYFCASSPLIGGVSYEQYFGPGTRLTVT.

V is TRBV29-1 and J is TRBJ2-1, with 8 bases that match TRBD2. The J segment lost 4 bases and the V segment lost 6 bases, leaving 20 bases of the junction unmatched. The CDR3 extends over 18 amino acids. Germline CDR1 SQVTM, CDR2 ANQGSEA. The CDR3 DNA follows: TGCAGCGTGGGGAGGGTGATAGCGGGACACGTTTTTTACAATGAGCAGTTCTTC. Its protein is CSVGRVIAGHVFYNEQFF.

This sequence joins TRBV19 and TRBJ2-1; D may match TRBD1 or TRBD2 (6 bases each). CDR1 and CDR2 (germline): LNHDA, SQIVND (reference sequence). The CDR3 extends over 16 amino acids. V lost 1 base and J lost 4, with 14 bases in between. DNA of the CDR3: TGTGCCAGTAGTATAGTTTTGGGGGGCCCATACAATGAGCAGTTCTTC. It encodes CASSIVLGGPYNEQFF. Drawing the rest from reference TRBV19 and TRBJ2-1, the complete variable domain is DGGITQSPKYLFRKEGQNVTLSCEQNLNHDAMYWYRQDPGQGLRLIYYSQIVNDFQKGDIAEGYSVSREKKESFPLTVTSAQKNPTAFYLCASSIVLGGPYNEQFFGPGTRLTVL.

The gene calls are TRBV7-9 and TRBJ1-5, with D tentatively TRBD1 (5 bases). This CDR3 contains 15 residues. Looked up from germline, CDR1 is SEHNR and CDR2 is FQNEAQ (reference sequence). V gave up 5 bases and J gave up 5 bases, with 16 bases separating them. The CDR3 sequence: CASSPGGGSDQPQHF. The DNA for the CDR3 is TGTGCCAGCAGCCCGGGGGGAGGGTCCGATCAGCCCCAGCATTTT.

The chain uses TRBV5-1 and TRBJ1-5; possible D gene TRBD1, 6 bases. CDR3 length: 17 residues. CDR1 is SGHRS, CDR2 YFSETQ, per germline. V was cut by 4 bases and J by 0 bases, with 17 bases left in between. The DNA of the CDR3 is TGCGCCAGCAGCCCGGGGGACACTAAATATAGCAATCAGCCCCAGCATTTT. Translated, it gives CASSPGDTKYSNQPQHF.

This clone occurred once. The rearrangement links TRBV28 to TRBJ1-1; 7 positions match TRBD1. CDR3 size: 16 residues. Germline values: CDR1 MDHEN, CDR2 SYDVKM. Germline trimming cut 5 bases from V and 4 bases from J; bases unmatched to any gene: 13. CDR3 sequence (DNA): TGTGCCAGCAGTGGGAACAGGGGTCCCCTAGCCACTGAAGCTTTCTTT. This codes for CASSGNRGPLATEAFF.

The chain has TRBV7-3 and TRBJ2-1; 8 bases are shared with TRBD1. This CDR3 is built from 15 residues. V lost 5 bases to trimming and J lost 4 bases; unmatched junction nucleotides: 7. The V gene's germline CDR1 is SGHTA and CDR2 FQGTGA. The CDR3, as DNA: TGTGCCAGCAGCCCACAGGGGGGTTCATACAATGAGCAGTTCTTC. This translates into CASSPQGGSYNEQFF. Full variable domain (rest looked up from reference TRBV7-3 and TRBJ2-1): GAGVSQTPSNKVTEKGKYVELRCDPISGHTALYWYRQSLGQGPEFLIYFQGTGAADDSGLPNDRFFAVRPEGSVSTLKIQRTERGDSAVYLCASSPQGGSYNEQFFGPGTRLTVL.

By frequency in the sample, this clone is medium-sized (0.01 to 0.1%). Other nucleotide sequences in the sample specify the same CDR3. CDR3 sequence reads: CASSDSGGSGANVLTF. CDR3 DNA sequence: TGTGCCAGCAGTGACTCAGGGGGCTCTGGGGCCAACGTCCTGACTTTC. The chain links TRBV6-4 to TRBJ2-6; tentatively, D is TRBD1 (6 bases). CDR1 and CDR2 (germline): MRHNA, SNTAGT. CDR3 size: 16 residues. V lost 0 bases, J lost 0 bases, and 6 bases lay in between.

The sample holds a few counts of this clone. The V gene is TRBV10-3, the J gene TRBJ2-7; TRBD2 matches at 9 bases. Germline-derived CDR1 and CDR2 are ENHRY and SYGVKD. J gave up 4 bases and V 3 bases, and 16 bases lay outside the gene matches. CDR3 length equals 18 residues. CDR3 loop: CAISEGGTSPRGTYEQYF. CDR3 sequence (DNA): TGTGCCATCAGTGAAGGGGGGACTAGCCCCCGAGGGACGTACGAGCAGTACTTC.

The rearrangement uses TRBV5-6 and TRBJ1-3, with D possibly matching TRBD1 (6 bases). The V gene's germline CDR1 is SGHDT and CDR2 YYEEEE. This CDR3 comprises 14 residues. Trimming left V 3 bases short and J 2 bases short, with 9 bases between. This CDR3 reads CASSSWTAGNTIYF. The CDR3 coding sequence is TGTGCCAGCAGCTCCTGGACAGCTGGAAACACCATATATTTT.

This chain links TRBV7-2 with TRBJ2-1, with 8 nucleotides matching TRBD1. The V gene's germline CDR1 is SGHTA and CDR2 FQGNSA. There are 14 residues in the CDR3. V dropped 4 bases and J dropped 4; count of bases not matched to a gene: 3. CDR3 amino acids: CASSSDRVYNEQFF. The CDR3 bases are TGTGCCAGCAGCTCGGACAGGGTGTACAATGAGCAGTTCTTC.

V usage is TRBV7-2 and J usage is TRBJ2-3; D remains ambiguous. Germline assignment: CDR1 SGHTA and CDR2 FQGNSA. This CDR3 has 13 residues. V shed 5 bases and J shed 6 bases, with 12 bases lying between them. The CDR3 protein is CASSQQRVDTQYF. The CDR3 nucleotides are TGTGCCAGCAGCCAGCAAAGGGTGGATACGCAGTATTTT.

The J gene is TRBJ2-7, the V gene TRBV6-5, with TRBD2 matching over 8 bases. Unmatched junction bases numbered 10, after V lost 5 bases and J lost 4 bases. CDR3 length: 15 residues. CDR1 MNHEY and CDR2 SVGAGI come from the germline V gene. This CDR3 is CASSPGLGVGYEQYF. The CDR3 nucleotides are TGTGCCAGCAGTCCGGGACTAGGGGTAGGATACGAGCAGTACTTC.

The chain uses TRBV6-4 and TRBJ2-2; no reliable D call. From germline, CDR1 is MRHNA and CDR2 SNTAGT. The ends were cut back, 2 bases at V and 4 bases at J, with 8 bases in the middle. The CDR3 spans 14 residues. Here the CDR3 reads CASSDGVGTGELFF. CDR3 sequence (DNA): TGTGCCAGCAGTGACGGGGTCGGCACCGGGGAGCTGTTTTTT.

The chain carries TRBV24-1 and TRBJ2-5, with a weak D call TRBD2 (5 bases). Germline CDR1 KGHDR, CDR2 SFDVKD. CDR3 size: 15 residues. V lost 0 bases, J lost 2 bases, and 9 bases lay in between. CDR3 coding DNA: TGTGCCACCAGTGATTTGTCGGGGATTCAAGAGACCCAGTACTTC. Amino acid sequence: CATSDLSGIQETQYF.

V gene TRBV5-4 combines with J gene TRBJ2-6, with no clear D. This CDR3 spans 15 amino acids. The V gene lost 4 bases and the J gene lost 2 bases, with 10 bases spanning the gap. The germline V gene encodes CDR1 SGHNT and CDR2 YYREEE (reference sequence). CDR3 amino acids: CASSPTTAGANVLTF. CDR3 nucleotide sequence: TGTGCCAGCAGCCCAACTACCGCTGGGGCCAACGTCCTGACTTTC. Supplemented by reference TRBV5-4 and TRBJ2-6, the full variable domain reads ETGVTQSPTHLIKTRGQQVTLRCSSQSGHNTVSWYQQALGQGPQFIFQYYREEENGRGNFPPRFSGLQFPNYSSELNVNALELDDSALYLCASSPTTAGANVLTFGAGSRLTVL.

To note about this clone: At one end, the junction sequence differs from germline, possibly due to a read error. The gene calls are TRBV28 and TRBJ2-7; possibly TRBD1 for D (5 bases). Germline lookup yields CDR1 MDHEN and CDR2 SYDVKM. The CDR3 runs 12 residues. CDR3 protein: CASSLLGEGVSF. Written as DNA, the CDR3 is TGTGCCAGCAGTTTACTTGGGGAAGGGGTGAGCTTC. The whole variable domain, filled in from reference TRBV28 and TRBJ2-7, reads DVKVTQSSRYLVKRTGEKVFLECVQDMDHENMFWYRQDPGLGLRLIYFSYDVKMKEKGDIPEGYSVSREKKERFSLILESASTNQTSMYLCASSLLGEGVSFGPGTRLTVT.

The chain couples TRBV7-6 to TRBJ1-3; TRBD1 aligns across 8 bases. The CDR3 is 16 amino acids. V lost 5 bases to trimming and J lost 2 bases; unmatched junction nucleotides: 8. Per germline, CDR1 SGHVS and CDR2 FNYEAQ. CDR3 in DNA: TGTGCCAGCAGCAAATCCCCGACAGGGGCTGGAAACACCATATATTTT. Residues: CASSKSPTGAGNTIYF. The variable domain in full, with the rest retrieved from reference TRBV7-6 and TRBJ1-3, is GAGVSQSPRYKVTKRGQDVALRCDPISGHVSLYWYRQALGQGPEFLTYFNYEAQQDKSGLPNDRFSAERPEGSISTLTIQRTEQRDSAMYRCASSKSPTGAGNTIYFGEGSWLTVV.

This clone was seen only a few times. The J gene is TRBJ1-3, the V gene TRBV27; D is ambiguous. This CDR3 contains 13 residues. Trimming took 0 bases from V and 4 from J, leaving 4 bases between them. The germline V gene has CDR1 MNHEY and CDR2 SMNVEV (reference sequence). This CDR3 reads CASSLSGGNTIYF. The CDR3, as DNA: TGTGCCAGCAGTTTATCCGGCGGAAACACCATATATTTT.

The rearrangement joins TRBV19 to TRBJ2-1, with D uncertain. Per germline, CDR1 LNHDA and CDR2 SQIVND (reference sequence). V dropped 3 bases and J dropped 4 bases, with 7 bases sitting between them. CDR3 size: 13 residues. CDR3 amino acids: CASSMARYNEQFF. Written as DNA, the CDR3 is TGTGCCAGTAGTATGGCTAGATACAATGAGCAGTTCTTC.

The chain joins TRBV4-1 to TRBJ1-1, with TRBD1 as a possible D gene (6 bases). Germline-derived CDR1 and CDR2 are MGHRA and YSYEKL. Trimming pared 1 base from V and 1 base from J, leaving 19 bases between. This CDR3 contains 18 residues. The CDR3, as DNA: TGCGCCAGCAGCCAAGTAGTTGGGAAGGACAGTGAGAACACTGAAGCTTTCTTT. Its translation is CASSQVVGKDSENTEAFF.